The 26 T cell receptor beta chains below were found in one sample sequenced in a study of cytomegalovirus exposure and HLA in healthy donors (dated by TCRdb to the late 2010s). The library was generated by the immunoSEQ multiplex PCR assay. The source is immuneACCESS, and TCRdb retained only in-frame sequences with V and J called. Part of the clones is not carried over; for the studies checked, unresolved V genes explain less than half of this, and the remainder is unexplained. The sample contains around 240,000 clones, almost 90% of them found a single time. Less than 0.4% of the sample lies in the top ten. The sample taken for sequencing was PBMCs. The receptors stem from a woman in her late teens or twenties in good health and CMV-seronegative.

The chain couples TRBV18 to TRBJ2-7; a weak D match, TRBD2 (5 bases). Germline CDR1 and CDR2: KGHSH and LQKENI. The V and J ends lost 2 bases and 0 bases respectively, with 11 bases between them. The CDR3 loop spans 15 amino acids. This CDR3 is CASSPSPGISYEQYF. CDR3 nucleotide sequence: TGTGCCAGCTCACCATCTCCGGGAATCTCCTACGAGCAGTACTTC.

The chain has TRBV30 and TRBJ1-1, with D perhaps matching TRBD1 (6 bases). Trimming pared 2 bases from V and 4 bases from J, leaving 14 bases between. CDR1 and CDR2 (germline): GTSNPN, SVGIG (reference sequence). This CDR3 has 14 amino acids. CDR3: CAWSLGQGGTEAFF. The CDR3 nucleotides read TGTGCCTGGAGTCTGGGGCAAGGGGGCACTGAAGCTTTCTTT.

CDR3 DNA: TGTGCCAGCAGTTTAATCGGGCCTCCTCCGGGAGAGCAGTACTTC. Its translation is CASSLIGPPPGEQYF. The chain links TRBV28 to TRBJ2-7, with TRBD2 as a possible D gene (5 bases). Per the germline V gene, CDR1 is MDHEN and CDR2 is SYDVKM. Trimming took off 2 bases at V and 7 bases at J, with 18 bases between the two ends. The CDR3 length is 15 residues. The entire variable domain, with the rest obtained from reference TRBV28 and TRBJ2-7, is as follows: DVKVTQSSRYLVKRTGEKVFLECVQDMDHENMFWYRQDPGLGLRLIYFSYDVKMKEKGDIPEGYSVSREKKERFSLILESASTNQTSMYLCASSLIGPPPGEQYFGPGTRLTVT.

V is TRBV4-3 and J is TRBJ1-1; no definite D call. Germline CDR1 LGHNA, CDR2 YSLEER. Trimming stripped 0 bases from V and 5 bases from J, with 10 bases between. CDR3 length equals 14 residues. The CDR3 here is CASSQDPAETEAFF. CDR3 DNA: TGCGCCAGCAGCCAAGATCCTGCGGAGACTGAAGCTTTCTTT.

V is TRBV27 and J is TRBJ2-5, with D uncertain. This CDR3 region has 14 residues. Germline lookup yields CDR1 MNHEY and CDR2 SMNVEV (reference sequence). The V end lost 2 bases, the J end lost 2 bases, and 9 bases lay between the germline ends. The CDR3 nucleotides read TGTGCCAGCAGTTTAGACTTTTTACAAGAGACCCAGTACTTC. Translating it yields CASSLDFLQETQYF.

V is TRBV7-2 and J is TRBJ2-3; 8 positions agree with TRBD2. With 2 bases clipped from V and 4 bases from J, the junction kept 8 bases outside the gene matches. The CDR3 runs to 16 residues. Germline loops: CDR1 SGHTA, CDR2 FQGNSA. In DNA, the CDR3 is TGTGCCAGCAGCTTACTACGGGGGGGCTTGGCAGATACGCAGTATTTT. Residues: CASSLLRGGLADTQYF.

The chain couples TRBV6-1 to TRBJ2-7; TRBD2 matches at 7 bases. Germline CDR1 reads MNHNS; CDR2 reads SASEGT. CDR3 length equals 14 residues. Losses at the gene ends were 7 bases for V and 4 bases for J; bases not matched to a gene: 10. The CDR3 coding sequence is TGTGCCAGCAAGGTTCAGGGACTAATTTACGAGCAGTACTTC. Amino acids: CASKVQGLIYEQYF.

In its sample, this clone ranks as medium-sized. V is TRBV28 and J is TRBJ2-4; 7 bases are a match to TRBD1. Germline CDR1 reads MDHEN; CDR2 reads SYDVKM. V was clipped by 6 bases and J by 4 bases; unmatched bases: 6. The CDR3 totals 14 residues. In nucleotides, the CDR3 is TGTGCCAGCAGAACTCAGGGGGATAAAAACATTCAGTACTTC. This sequence encodes CASRTQGDKNIQYF.

This clone was detected only a few times. V and J are TRBV5-1 and TRBJ2-7, with a tentative D call TRBD2 (6 bases). V was cut by 0 bases and J by 0 bases, with 7 bases left in between. The CDR3 loop spans 14 amino acids. The germline V gene has CDR1 SGHRS and CDR2 YFSETQ. The CDR3 DNA is TGCGCCAGCAGCTTGGTCGGGGGCTCCTACGAGCAGTACTTC. It is translated as CASSLVGGSYEQYF.

The genes are TRBV23-1 and TRBJ1-1; 11 bases agree with TRBD1. TRBV23-1 is placed among ORFs of uncertain function. The V gene end was trimmed by 0 bases and the J gene end by 4 bases; junction bases not matched to a gene: 4. The CDR3 length is 16 residues. The CDR3 region has the DNA TGCGCCAGCAGTCAATCTATAGGACAGGGGGCCACTGAAGCTTTCTTT. Translating gives CASSQSIGQGATEAFF.

The chain couples TRBV28 to TRBJ1-2; TRBD1 might be the D (6 bases). V shed 2 bases and J shed 8 bases, with 9 bases lying between them. CDR1 is MDHEN and CDR2 is SYDVKM in the germline V gene. This CDR3 has 12 residues. The CDR3 coding sequence is TGTGCCAGCAGTTTAAGGGGGATAGGCTACACCTTC. Protein: CASSLRGIGYTF.

The chain carries TRBV5-4 and TRBJ1-1, with D unresolved. Per the germline V gene, CDR1 is SGHNT and CDR2 is YYREEE (reference sequence). V lost 0 bases and J lost 8, with 11 bases in between. CDR3 length: 13 residues. The CDR3 reads CASSLAPDKEAFF. The DNA for the CDR3 is TGTGCCAGCAGCTTGGCCCCTGACAAAGAAGCTTTCTTT.

The rearrangement uses TRBV7-2 and TRBJ1-6; possibly TRBD1 for D (6 bases). The CDR3 is 14 residues long. Germline CDR1 reads SGHTA; CDR2 reads FQGNSA. V lost 5 bases, J lost 8 bases, and 13 bases lay in between. The CDR3 nucleotides are TGTGCCAGCAGCCCAGGGACATCGTATTCACCCCTCCACTTT. Its translation is CASSPGTSYSPLHF. Complete variable domain (other parts from reference TRBV7-2 and TRBJ1-6): GAGVSQSPSNKVTEKGKDVELRCDPISGHTALYWYRQSLGQGLEFLIYFQGNSAPDKSGLPSDRFSAERTGGSVSTLTIQRTQQEDSAVYLCASSPGTSYSPLHFGNGTRLTVT.

This sequence joins TRBV5-4 and TRBJ1-2; D uncertain. This CDR3 contains 15 residues. Germline V gene data show CDR1 as SGHNT and CDR2 as YYREEE (reference sequence). V lost 5 bases and J 4 bases, leaving 18 bases between the germline ends. The chain's CDR3 is CASSLTDPWAYGYTF. The CDR3 DNA reads as TGTGCCAGCAGTCTGACCGACCCCTGGGCCTATGGCTACACCTTC. Full variable domain (remainder filled in from reference TRBV5-4 and TRBJ1-2): ETGVTQSPTHLIKTRGQQVTLRCSSQSGHNTVSWYQQALGQGPQFIFQYYREEENGRGNFPPRFSGLQFPNYSSELNVNALELDDSALYLCASSLTDPWAYGYTFGSGTRLTVV.

V usage is TRBV10-2 and J usage is TRBJ2-7; maybe TRBD2 (6 bases). CDR3 size: 13 residues. Per the germline V gene, CDR1 is WSHSY and CDR2 is SAAADI. Trimming removed 0 bases from V and 3 bases from J, with 6 bases in between. CDR3 residues: CASSESEGYEQYV. The DNA of the CDR3 is TGCGCCAGCAGTGAGTCGGAGGGCTACGAGCAGTACGTC.

This sequence joins TRBV28 and TRBJ1-4; a weak D match, TRBD1 (5 bases). CDR3 size: 16 residues. Germline CDR1 and CDR2: MDHEN and SYDVKM. V was shortened by 5 bases and J by 5 bases, with 18 bases between the two germline ends. CDR3 DNA sequence: TGTGCCAGCAGTCCGGCGGGGACCAGTGGCAATGAAAAACTGTTTTTT. Translated: CASSPAGTSGNEKLFF.

J is TRBJ1-1 and V is TRBV27; 7 bases align to TRBD1. Trimming cost V 8 bases and J 0 bases; bases outside gene matches: 3. In germline, CDR1 is MNHEY, CDR2 SMNVEV (reference sequence). The CDR3 sequence is 13 residues long. CDR3 protein: CASSTGMNTEAFF. CDR3 DNA sequence: TGTGCCAGCTCGACAGGGATGAACACTGAAGCTTTCTTT.

The chain has TRBV28 and TRBJ2-1; D might be TRBD2 (5 bases). CDR3 length equals 12 residues. CDR1 is MDHEN and CDR2 is SYDVKM in the germline V gene. V was shortened by 5 bases and J by 8 bases, with 10 bases between the two germline ends. The CDR3 bases are TGTGCCAGCAGTAGCCGGCGGGATGAGCAGTTCTTC. It translates to CASSSRRDEQFF. Full variable domain (outside the CDR3, taken from reference TRBV28 and TRBJ2-1): DVKVTQSSRYLVKRTGEKVFLECVQDMDHENMFWYRQDPGLGLRLIYFSYDVKMKEKGDIPEGYSVSREKKERFSLILESASTNQTSMYLCASSSRRDEQFFGPGTRLTVL.

The chain joins TRBV7-2 to TRBJ2-2, with 11 bases lining up with TRBD2. CDR3 length: 15 amino acids. CDR1 is SGHTA and CDR2 is FQGNSA in the germline V gene. V was pared by 7 bases and J by 4 bases, with 5 bases of the junction left unmatched. CDR3 sequence reads: CASTLLAGGTGELFF. For the CDR3, the DNA is TGTGCCAGCACCCTCCTAGCGGGGGGCACCGGGGAGCTGTTTTTT.

This rearrangement joins TRBV19 to TRBJ1-2; D is uncertain. This CDR3 has 14 residues. CDR1 is LNHDA, CDR2 SQIVND, per germline (reference sequence). V lost 7 bases to trimming and J lost 1 base, with 13 bases between them. The CDR3 DNA reads as TGTGCCAGTACCCCCGGGATCTTTAACTATGGCTACACCTTC. This gives the protein CASTPGIFNYGYTF.

This chain uses TRBV7-9 with TRBJ2-3, with D possibly matching TRBD1 (6 bases). CDR1 is SEHNR, CDR2 FQNEAQ, per germline (reference sequence). Trimming took off 5 bases at V and 4 bases at J, with 7 bases between the two ends. CDR3 length equals 12 residues. The CDR3, as DNA: TGTGCCAGCAGCCGACAGGCAGATACGCAGTATTTT. Translating gives CASSRQADTQYF.

This chain links TRBV6-1 with TRBJ2-5; 7 nucleotides line up with TRBD1. Per the germline V gene, CDR1 is MNHNS and CDR2 is SASEGT. V lost 6 bases and J lost 3; bases outside the gene matches: 4. The CDR3 runs 13 residues. The CDR3, as DNA: TGTGCCAGCAGCTTCGACAGGGAAGAGACCCAGTACTTC. It codes for CASSFDREETQYF.

This chain connects TRBV4-1 to TRBJ2-5; D possibly corresponds to TRBD2 (6 bases). The CDR3 totals 15 residues. Germline V gene sequence: CDR1 MGHRA, CDR2 YSYEKL. V was shortened by 2 bases and J by 3 bases, with 13 bases between the two germline ends. This CDR3 reads CASSQLVAGKETQYF. The CDR3 DNA reads as TGCGCCAGCAGCCAATTGGTCGCGGGGAAAGAGACCCAGTACTTC.

The chain recombines TRBV6-6 with TRBJ2-3; TRBD2 agrees at 7 bases. CDR3 length: 14 residues. Germline CDR1 is MNHNY and CDR2 is SVGAGI (reference sequence). V lost 3 bases, J lost 1 base, and 1 base stayed unmatched. CDR3 sequence: CASSYTSGTDTQYF. The CDR3 region has the DNA TGTGCCAGCAGTTATACTAGCGGCACAGATACGCAGTATTTT.

The rearrangement joins TRBV10-2 to TRBJ2-2; a possible D gene is TRBD1 (6 bases). The length of the CDR3 is 12 residues. CDR1 is WSHSY, CDR2 SAAADI, per germline. V was clipped by 7 bases and J by 8 bases, with 11 bases between them. The CDR3 reads CASIQGHGELFF. CDR3 bases: TGCGCCAGCATTCAGGGGCATGGGGAGCTGTTTTTT.

This CDR3 reads CAWSVTSGWNNEQFF. The CDR3 DNA reads as TGTGCCTGGAGTGTAACTAGCGGGTGGAACAATGAGCAGTTCTTC. The V call is TRBV30, the J call TRBJ2-1, with TRBD2 matching over 9 bases. The germline CDR1 and CDR2 sequences are GTSNPN and SVGIG (reference sequence). The CDR3 sequence is 15 residues long. Trimming at V came to 0 bases and at J to 5 bases, leaving 5 bases not matched to a gene.